The 3 T cell receptor beta chains below were found in one sample sequenced in a study of T cell repertoires in cytomegalovirus infection. These receptors are not linked to any known antigen. TCRdb re-derived calls from the reads in MiXCR, one entry per CDR3 protein. The sample lists over 100,000 distinct CDR3 sequences; about 30% were seen once. Sequenced material: CD8+ T cells from cultured PBMCs, taken from culture after CMV antigen stimulation. The source of these receptors is a human donor in good health (CMV status not recorded). Some clones in this sample may be carry-over from other donors' samples.

This clonotype was observed a handful of times. This sequence joins TRBV19 and TRBJ2-1; 7 bases agree with TRBD1. J lost 3 bases, V lost 5 bases, and 4 bases had no gene match. Germline CDR1 LNHDA, CDR2 SQIVND (reference sequence). The CDR3 runs 14 residues. CDR3 sequence reads: CASSPQGNYNEQFF. The CDR3 bases are TGTGCCAGTAGTCCACAGGGGAACTACAATGAGCAGTTCTTC.

This sequence joins TRBV12-3 or TRBV12-4 and TRBJ1-1; the D is unclear. The V end lost 6 bases, the J end lost 5 bases, and 13 bases lay between the germline ends. This CDR3 is 13 amino acids long. The CDR3 spells CASSSGVWTEAFF. The CDR3 DNA is TGTGCCAGCAGCTCCGGAGTGTGGACTGAAGCTTTCTTT.

This clonotype was counted many times. V and J are TRBV4-1 and TRBJ2-4; TRBD2 might be the D (6 bases). The CDR3 runs 14 residues. Deletions cut 1 base from V and 6 bases from J, with 10 bases between. Germline V CDR1 and CDR2: MGHRA, YSYEKL. The CDR3 nucleotides read TGCGCCAGCAGCCAAGTCGCGGGAATAAACATTCAGTACTTC. This translates into CASSQVAGINIQYF.